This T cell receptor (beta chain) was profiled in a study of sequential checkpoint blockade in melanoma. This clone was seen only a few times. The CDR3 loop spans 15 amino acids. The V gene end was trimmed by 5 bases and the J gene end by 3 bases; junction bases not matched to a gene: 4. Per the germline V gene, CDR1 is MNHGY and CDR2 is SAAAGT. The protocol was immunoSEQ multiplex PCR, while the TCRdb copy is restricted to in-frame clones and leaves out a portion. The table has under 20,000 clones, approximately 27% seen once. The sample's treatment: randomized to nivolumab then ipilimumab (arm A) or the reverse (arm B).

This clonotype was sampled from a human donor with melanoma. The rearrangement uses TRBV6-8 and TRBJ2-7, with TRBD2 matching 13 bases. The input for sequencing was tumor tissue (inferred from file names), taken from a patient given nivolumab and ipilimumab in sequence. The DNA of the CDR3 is TGTGCCAGCAGTGTAGGGACTAGCGGGGACTACGAGCAGTACTTC. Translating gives CASSVGTSGDYEQYF.